Following are 13 T cell receptor beta chains from one sample sequenced in a study of T-cell reconstitution after alpha-beta-depleted transplantation in children. Molecular barcoding with unique molecular identifiers was used for the TCRbeta library. TCRdb used MiXCR to reprocess the PCR reads, holding one entry per CDR3 protein. The data show 65,000 to 90,000 distinct CDR3 sequences, around 9.9% seen once. The sequencing here drew on PBMCs, taken before TCRalphabeta/CD19-depleted stem cell transplant. The receptors originated from a boy aged 5-17 years with acute myeloid leukemia, due to receive a stem cell transplant.

This clonotype was counted many times. V gene TRBV20-1 combines with J gene TRBJ1-4; 10 positions match TRBD1. V lost 3 bases, J lost 3 bases, and 10 bases stayed unmatched. The CDR3 covers 17 residues. The germline V gene has CDR1 DFQATT and CDR2 SNEGSKA (reference sequence). The CDR3 DNA reads as TGCAGTGCTAGCCCCTATGGGACAGGGGCGGCTAATGAAAAACTGTTTTTT. This translates into CSASPYGTGAANEKLFF.

Only a few counts were recorded for this clonotype. The V gene is TRBV7-3, the J gene TRBJ2-3; 7 bases are a match to TRBD2. Germline V gene sequence: CDR1 SGHTA, CDR2 FQGTGA. Trimming cost V 5 bases and J 0 bases; bases outside gene matches: 14. There are 18 residues in the CDR3. The CDR3 DNA reads as TGTGCCAGCAGCCAATCGGGTAGCGGGCTAACTAGCACAGATACGCAGTATTTT. Its translation is CASSQSGSGLTSTDTQYF. Using reference TRBV7-3 and TRBJ2-3 for the parts outside the CDR3, the full variable domain is GAGVSQTPSNKVTEKGKYVELRCDPISGHTALYWYRQSLGQGPEFLIYFQGTGAADDSGLPNDRFFAVRPEGSVSTLKIQRTERGDSAVYLCASSQSGSGLTSTDTQYFGPGTRLTVL.

This clonotype was observed at least ten times. The CDR3 DNA reads as TGTGCCAGCAGCTTTGCCTGGATCCGGAATAATTCACCCCTCCACTTT. This codes for CASSFAWIRNNSPLHF. The J gene is TRBJ1-6, the V gene TRBV11-2; D gene uncertain. V lost 3 bases and J 5 bases, leaving 14 bases between the germline ends. The germline CDR1 and CDR2 sequences are SGHAT and FQNNGV. This CDR3 has 16 residues.

This clonotype was seen ten or more times. The chain uses TRBV5-6 and TRBJ2-3; the D is unclear. Between the trimmed V and J ends, which lost 3 bases and 6 bases, there was a span of 11 bases. Germline CDR1 and CDR2: SGHDT and YYEEEE. The CDR3 is made up of 13 amino acids. The chain's CDR3 is CASSSGRRDTQYF. The CDR3 DNA reads TGTGCCAGCAGCTCGGGCAGGCGGGATACGCAGTATTTT.

At least ten counts were recorded for this clonotype. V is TRBV20-1 and J is TRBJ2-3; 7 nucleotides agree with TRBD2. Germline CDR1 reads DFQATT; CDR2 reads SNEGSKA (reference sequence). The CDR3 has 15 residues. The trim removed 8 bases at V and 4 bases at J, leaving 15 bases unmatched. The chain's CDR3 is CSTLTSRWWADTQYF. CDR3 in DNA: TGCAGTACACTGACTAGCAGATGGTGGGCAGATACGCAGTATTTT.

On this clonotype itself: This sequence may be a read error, since a much larger clone differs from it by one base. The CDR3 protein is CASSYLTSGTTDTQYF. The CDR3, as DNA: TGTGCCAGCAGCTACCTGACTAGCGGGACTACAGATACGCAGTATTTT. This chain uses TRBV7-2 with TRBJ2-3, with 11 bases aligning to TRBD2. The V gene end was trimmed by 4 bases and the J gene end by 3 bases; junction bases not matched to a gene: 6. Germline-derived CDR1 and CDR2 are SGHTA and FQGNSA. The CDR3 spans 16 residues.

The genes are TRBV13 and TRBJ2-1; D possibly uses TRBD1 or TRBD2 (5 bases each). CDR3 length equals 13 residues. Deletions cut 2 bases from V and 10 bases from J, with 12 bases between. Germline V gives CDR1 PRHDT, CDR2 FYEKMQ (reference sequence). The CDR3 loop is CASSLWGTGEQFF. The CDR3 bases are TGTGCCAGCAGCTTATGGGGGACGGGCGAGCAGTTCTTC.

The chain links TRBV20-1 to TRBJ1-2; D uncertain. In germline, CDR1 is DFQATT, CDR2 SNEGSKA (reference sequence). This CDR3 contains 12 residues. V was cut by 5 bases and J by 6 bases, with 13 bases left in between. CDR3 nucleotide sequence: TGCAGTGCTGACCTCGGACGAAATGGCTACACCTTC. This translates into CSADLGRNGYTF.

This clonotype was observed once. The V and J genes are TRBV5-6 and TRBJ2-7, with D possibly TRBD2 on 5 matching bases. The germline gives CDR1 SGHDT, CDR2 YYEEEE. V was trimmed by 4 bases and J by 3 bases, leaving 17 bases between them. The CDR3 contains 15 residues. The CDR3 sequence: CASSPGLLCHYEQYV. The CDR3 bases are TGTGCCAGCAGCCCCGGACTCCTGTGTCACTACGAGCAGTACGTC.

This clonotype has just a few counts. The CDR3 coding sequence is TGTGCCAGCAGCTTAGAAGGGGTTGGGCACATTCAGTACTTC. Translating it yields CASSLEGVGHIQYF. The V call is TRBV7-9, the J call TRBJ2-4; D is possibly TRBD1 (5 bases). This CDR3 region has 14 residues. Trimming cost V 1 base and J 8 bases, with 12 bases left between them. The germline CDR1 and CDR2 sequences are SEHNR and FQNEAQ (reference sequence).

The table lists this clonotype with many counts. The chain uses TRBV25-1 and TRBJ1-3, with 7 bases fitting TRBD1. Germline V gives CDR1 MGHDK, CDR2 SYGVNS. CDR3 length equals 14 residues. V lost 8 bases and J lost 0; bases outside the gene matches: 4. CDR3 DNA sequence: TGTGCCAGCGGAAGGACAGGCTCTGGAAACACCATATATTTT. This codes for CASGRTGSGNTIYF.

This clonotype was detected many times. This CDR3 is CASSFWGKTQYF. The CDR3 DNA is TGTGCCAGCAGTTTTTGGGGAAAGACCCAGTACTTC. This chain links TRBV12-3 or TRBV12-4 with TRBJ2-5; the D is unclear. This CDR3 comprises 12 residues. V was pared by 3 bases and J by 6 bases, with 8 bases between.

This clonotype has a count of ten or more. The genes are TRBV24-1 and TRBJ2-1; TRBD2 matches at 10 bases. The CDR3 covers 15 residues. After removal of 4 bases from V and 5 bases from J, the junction contained 4 bases not matched to a gene. CDR1 and CDR2 from the germline V gene are KGHDR and SFDVKD. Written as DNA, the CDR3 is TGTGCCACCAGTGAGACTAGCGGGTCTCACAATGAGCAGTTCTTC. This translates into CATSETSGSHNEQFF.